This TCR beta chain emerged from a study of Ad26.COV2.S vaccination and SARS-CoV-2 variants. General study points: Substantial response breadth was reportedly seen for spike-specific CD8+ and CD4+ T cells after vaccination.

On this clone itself: Its antigen is currently unknown. The same CDR3 also results from other DNA sequences found in this sample.

Clones were sequenced by immunoSEQ multiplex PCR, and TCRdb holds only the in-frame ones, with some missing. The sample carries approximately 400,000 clones, about 91% recorded once. Per germline, CDR1 SGHRS and CDR2 YFSETQ. V lost 0 bases, J lost 4 bases, and 10 bases lay in between. This CDR3 has 14 amino acids. The gene calls are TRBV5-1 and TRBJ2-5; tentative D call: TRBD2 (6 bases). Sequences were derived from peripheral blood, sampled after recovery from COVID-19. This TCR came from a human donor who had recovered from COVID-19. In DNA form, the CDR3 reads TGCGCCAGCAGCTTGGGGAGGGGCAGAGAGACCCAGTACTTC. Its translation is CASSLGRGRETQYF.